The clone carrying this TCR beta chain was seen only a few times. These data belong to a study of blood T cells in healthy people across ages. The CDR3 consists of 18 residues. V shed 7 bases and J shed 3 bases, with 27 bases lying between them. CDR1 is MDHEN, CDR2 SYDVKM, per germline. With a J-beta primer mix and a sample-barcoded 5' primer, a second PCR ran 7 to 11 cycles. TCRdb re-called the 5' RACE reads with MiXCR, one entry per CDR3 protein. The sample records some 800,000 distinct CDR3 sequences, roughly 25% being singletons. Extractions gave at least 5.5 micrograms of total RNA per sample. This same sample was also part of a study on T cells of mothers and their children. That report notes: A few healthy Caucasian mothers served as donors, and their six children did as well. Related and unrelated pairs show TCR recombination output that thymic selection shapes similarly.

The source material was blood. The sequence was collected from a boy between 10 and 17 years old in good health. The chain couples TRBV28 to TRBJ1-2; TRBD1 is a possible D gene (5 bases). The CDR3 coding sequence is TGTGCCAGCATGAGGTCTTTGGTCCAGGGCCAGCGCGACTATGGCTACACCTTC. It specifies CASMRSLVQGQRDYGYTF.